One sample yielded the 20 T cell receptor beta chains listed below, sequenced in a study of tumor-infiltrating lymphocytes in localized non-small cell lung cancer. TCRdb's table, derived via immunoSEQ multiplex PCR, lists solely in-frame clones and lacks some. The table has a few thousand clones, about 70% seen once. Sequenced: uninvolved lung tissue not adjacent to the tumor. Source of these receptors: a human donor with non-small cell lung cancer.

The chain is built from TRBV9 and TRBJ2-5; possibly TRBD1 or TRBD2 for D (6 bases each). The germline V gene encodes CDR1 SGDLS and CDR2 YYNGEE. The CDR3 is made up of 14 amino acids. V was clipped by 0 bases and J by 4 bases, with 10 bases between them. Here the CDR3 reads CASSVESGAETQYF. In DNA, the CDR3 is TGTGCCAGCAGCGTAGAGTCGGGGGCAGAGACCCAGTACTTC.

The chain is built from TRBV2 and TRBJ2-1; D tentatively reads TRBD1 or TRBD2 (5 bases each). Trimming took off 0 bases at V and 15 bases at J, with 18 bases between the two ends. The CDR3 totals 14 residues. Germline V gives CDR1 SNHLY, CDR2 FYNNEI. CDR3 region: CASSEAVGANNRFF. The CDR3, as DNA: TGTGCCAGCAGTGAAGCGGTCGGGGCTAACAATCGGTTCTTC. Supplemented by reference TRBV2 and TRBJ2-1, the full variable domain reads EPEVTQTPSHQVTQMGQEVILRCVPISNHLYFYWYRQILGQKVEFLVSFYNNEISEKSEIFDDQFSVERPDGSNFTLKIRSTKLEDSAMYFCASSEAVGANNRFFGPGTRLTVL.

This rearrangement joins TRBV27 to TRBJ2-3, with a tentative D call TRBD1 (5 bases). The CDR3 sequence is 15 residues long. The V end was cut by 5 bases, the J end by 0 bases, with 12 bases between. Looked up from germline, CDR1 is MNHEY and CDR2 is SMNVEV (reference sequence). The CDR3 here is CASSPQAGSTDTQYF. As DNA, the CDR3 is TGTGCCAGCAGTCCACAGGCAGGGAGCACAGATACGCAGTATTTT.

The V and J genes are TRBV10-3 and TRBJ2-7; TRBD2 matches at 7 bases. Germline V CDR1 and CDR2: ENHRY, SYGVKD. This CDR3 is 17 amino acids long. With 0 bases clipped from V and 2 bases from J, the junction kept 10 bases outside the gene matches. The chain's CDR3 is CAISESGLADSPYEQYF. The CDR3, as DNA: TGTGCCATCAGTGAGTCGGGGCTAGCGGACTCACCCTACGAGCAGTACTTC.

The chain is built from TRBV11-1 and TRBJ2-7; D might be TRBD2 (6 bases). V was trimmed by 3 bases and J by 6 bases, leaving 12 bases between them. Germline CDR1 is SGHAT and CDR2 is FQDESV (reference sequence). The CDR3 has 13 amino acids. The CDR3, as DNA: TGTGCCAGCAGCTTGGGGGAGGCGGGCGAGCAGTACTTC. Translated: CASSLGEAGEQYF.

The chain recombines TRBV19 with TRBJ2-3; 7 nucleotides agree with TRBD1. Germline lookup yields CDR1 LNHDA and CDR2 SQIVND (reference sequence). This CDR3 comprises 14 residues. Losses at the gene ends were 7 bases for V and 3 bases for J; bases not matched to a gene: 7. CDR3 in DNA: TGTGCCAGTACAACAGGGGAAGGGACAGATACGCAGTATTTT. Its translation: CASTTGEGTDTQYF.

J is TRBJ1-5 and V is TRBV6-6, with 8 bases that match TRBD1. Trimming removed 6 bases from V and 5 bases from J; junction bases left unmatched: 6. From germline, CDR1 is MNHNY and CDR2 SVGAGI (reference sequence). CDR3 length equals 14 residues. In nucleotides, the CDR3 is TGTGCCAGCAGGACGGACAGGGCGTATCAGCCCCAGCATTTT. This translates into CASRTDRAYQPQHF.

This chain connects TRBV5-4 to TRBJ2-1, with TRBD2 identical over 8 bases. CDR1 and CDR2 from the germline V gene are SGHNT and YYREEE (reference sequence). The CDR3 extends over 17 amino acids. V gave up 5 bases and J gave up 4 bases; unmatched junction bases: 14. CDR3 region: CASSPPAGADDYNEQFF. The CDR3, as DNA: TGTGCCAGCAGTCCCCCAGCGGGGGCCGATGATTACAATGAGCAGTTCTTC.

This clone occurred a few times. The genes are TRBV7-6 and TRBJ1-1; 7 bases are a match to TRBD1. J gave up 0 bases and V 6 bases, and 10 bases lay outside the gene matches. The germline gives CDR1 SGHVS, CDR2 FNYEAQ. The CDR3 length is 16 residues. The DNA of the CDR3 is TGTGCCAGCAGACCCGACAGGGCCCTCATGAACACTGAAGCTTTCTTT. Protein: CASRPDRALMNTEAFF.

CDR3 residues: CASSPTNTEAFF. In nucleotides, the CDR3 is TGTGCCAGCTCACCGACGAACACTGAAGCTTTCTTT. The rearrangement joins TRBV18 to TRBJ1-1; D not certain. The V gene lost 3 bases and the J gene lost 1 base, with 3 bases spanning the gap. Germline V gene lookup returns CDR1 KGHSH and CDR2 LQKENI. The CDR3 covers 12 residues.

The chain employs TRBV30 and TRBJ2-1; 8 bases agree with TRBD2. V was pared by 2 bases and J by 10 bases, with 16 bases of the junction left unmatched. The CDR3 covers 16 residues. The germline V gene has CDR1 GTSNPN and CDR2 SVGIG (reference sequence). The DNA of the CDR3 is TGTGCCTGGAGTAGGAGCGGGGGTCTCCAAGGAGGGGAGCAGTTCTTC. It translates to CAWSRSGGLQGGEQFF.

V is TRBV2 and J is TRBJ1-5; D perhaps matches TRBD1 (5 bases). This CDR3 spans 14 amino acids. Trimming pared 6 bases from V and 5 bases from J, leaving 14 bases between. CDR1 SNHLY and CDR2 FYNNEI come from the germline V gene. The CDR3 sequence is CASRPDSTYQPQHF. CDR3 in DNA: TGTGCCAGCAGGCCTGACAGCACTTATCAGCCCCAGCATTTT.

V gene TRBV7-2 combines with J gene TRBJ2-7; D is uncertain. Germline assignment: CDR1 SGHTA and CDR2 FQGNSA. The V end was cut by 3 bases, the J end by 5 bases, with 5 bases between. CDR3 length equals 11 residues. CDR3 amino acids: CASSFRNEQYF. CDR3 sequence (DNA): TGTGCCAGCAGCTTTAGAAACGAGCAGTACTTC.

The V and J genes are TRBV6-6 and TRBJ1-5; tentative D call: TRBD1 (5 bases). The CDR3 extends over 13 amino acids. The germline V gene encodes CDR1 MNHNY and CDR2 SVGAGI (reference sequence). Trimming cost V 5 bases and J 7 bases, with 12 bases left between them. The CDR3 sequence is CASSRDRTQPQHF. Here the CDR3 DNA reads TGTGCCAGCAGTAGAGACAGAACCCAGCCCCAGCATTTT.

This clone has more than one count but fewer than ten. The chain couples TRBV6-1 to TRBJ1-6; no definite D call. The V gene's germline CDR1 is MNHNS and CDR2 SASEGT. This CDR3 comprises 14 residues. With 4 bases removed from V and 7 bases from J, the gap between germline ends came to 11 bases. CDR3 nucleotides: TGTGCCAGCAGTGCCGGGGAGTGGAATTCACCCCTCCACTTT. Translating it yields CASSAGEWNSPLHF.

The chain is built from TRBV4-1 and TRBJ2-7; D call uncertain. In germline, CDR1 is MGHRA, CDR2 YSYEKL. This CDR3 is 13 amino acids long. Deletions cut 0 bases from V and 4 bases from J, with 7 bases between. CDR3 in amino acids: CASSQDFRYEQYF. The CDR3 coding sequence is TGCGCCAGCAGCCAAGATTTTCGGTACGAGCAGTACTTC.

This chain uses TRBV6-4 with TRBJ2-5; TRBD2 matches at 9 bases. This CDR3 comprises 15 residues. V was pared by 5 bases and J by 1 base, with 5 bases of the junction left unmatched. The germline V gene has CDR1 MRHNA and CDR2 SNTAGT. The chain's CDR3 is CASSLSGGGQETQYF. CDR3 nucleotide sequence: TGTGCCAGCAGTCTTAGCGGGGGAGGCCAAGAGACCCAGTACTTC.

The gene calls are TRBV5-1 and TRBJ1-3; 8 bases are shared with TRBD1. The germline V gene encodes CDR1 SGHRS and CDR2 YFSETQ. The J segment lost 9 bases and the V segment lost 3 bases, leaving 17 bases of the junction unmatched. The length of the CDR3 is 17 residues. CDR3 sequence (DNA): TGCGCCAGCAGCTATTACCCCGGACAGGGAGAGACGAGCACCATATATTTT. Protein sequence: CASSYYPGQGETSTIYF.

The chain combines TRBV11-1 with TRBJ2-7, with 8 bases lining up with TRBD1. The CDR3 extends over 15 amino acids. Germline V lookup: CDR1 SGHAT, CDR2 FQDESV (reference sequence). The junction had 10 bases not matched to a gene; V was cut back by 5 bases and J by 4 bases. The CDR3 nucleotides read TGTGCCAGCAGCCTCGACAGGGGTCCCTGGTACGAGCAGTACTTC. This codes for CASSLDRGPWYEQYF.

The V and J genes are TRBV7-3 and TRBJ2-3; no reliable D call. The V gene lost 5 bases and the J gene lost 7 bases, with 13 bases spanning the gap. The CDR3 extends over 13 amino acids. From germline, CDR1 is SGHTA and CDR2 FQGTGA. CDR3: CASSPSLQNTQYF. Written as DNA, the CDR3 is TGTGCCAGCAGCCCCTCCCTACAAAATACGCAGTATTTT.